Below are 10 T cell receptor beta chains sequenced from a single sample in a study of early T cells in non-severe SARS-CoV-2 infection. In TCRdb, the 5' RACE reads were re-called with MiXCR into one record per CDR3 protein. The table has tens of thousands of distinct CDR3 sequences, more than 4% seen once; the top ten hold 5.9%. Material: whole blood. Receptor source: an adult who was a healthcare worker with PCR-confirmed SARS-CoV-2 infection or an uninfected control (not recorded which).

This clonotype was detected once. The CDR3 protein is CSRREGNTDTQYF. The CDR3 bases are TGCAGCCGGCGCGAGGGAAACACAGATACGCAGTATTTT. This chain connects TRBV20-1 to TRBJ2-3; tentative D call: TRBD2 (5 bases). This CDR3 contains 13 residues. CDR1 and CDR2 (germline): DFQATT, SNEGSKA (reference sequence).

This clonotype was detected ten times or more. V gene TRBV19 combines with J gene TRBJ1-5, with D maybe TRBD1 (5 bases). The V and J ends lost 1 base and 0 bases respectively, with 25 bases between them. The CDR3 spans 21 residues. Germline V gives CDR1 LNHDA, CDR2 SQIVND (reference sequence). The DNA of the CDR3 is TGTGCCAGTAGTATAGTTCCTCCGGGACCGATAACCCCTTATAGCAATCAGCCCCAGCATTTT. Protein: CASSIVPPGPITPYSNQPQHF.

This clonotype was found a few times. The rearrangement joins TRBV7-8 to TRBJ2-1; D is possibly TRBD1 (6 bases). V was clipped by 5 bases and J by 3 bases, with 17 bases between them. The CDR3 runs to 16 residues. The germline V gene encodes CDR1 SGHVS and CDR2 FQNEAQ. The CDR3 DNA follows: TGTGCCAGCAGCACCTTACAGGGAATTATCTACAATGAGCAGTTCTTC. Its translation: CASSTLQGIIYNEQFF.

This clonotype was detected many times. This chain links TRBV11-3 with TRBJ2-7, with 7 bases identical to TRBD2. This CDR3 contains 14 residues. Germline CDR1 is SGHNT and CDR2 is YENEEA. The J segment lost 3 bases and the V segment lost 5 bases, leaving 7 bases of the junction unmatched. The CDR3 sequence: CASSESGADYEQYF. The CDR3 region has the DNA TGTGCCAGCAGCGAAAGCGGGGCCGACTACGAGCAGTACTTC.

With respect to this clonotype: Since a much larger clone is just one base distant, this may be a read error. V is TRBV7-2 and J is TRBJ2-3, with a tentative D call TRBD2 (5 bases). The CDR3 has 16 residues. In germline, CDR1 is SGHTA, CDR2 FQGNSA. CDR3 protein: CASSLGIALSTDTRYF. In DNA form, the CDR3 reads TGTGCCAGCAGCTTAGGGATAGCGTTGAGCACAGATACGCGGTATTTT. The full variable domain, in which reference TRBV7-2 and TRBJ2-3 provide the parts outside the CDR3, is GAGVSQSPSNKVTEKGKDVELRCDPISGHTALYWYRQSLGQGLEFLIYFQGNSAPDKSGLPSDRFSAERTGGSVSTLTIQRTQQEDSAVYLCASSLGIALSTDTRYFGPGTRLTVL.

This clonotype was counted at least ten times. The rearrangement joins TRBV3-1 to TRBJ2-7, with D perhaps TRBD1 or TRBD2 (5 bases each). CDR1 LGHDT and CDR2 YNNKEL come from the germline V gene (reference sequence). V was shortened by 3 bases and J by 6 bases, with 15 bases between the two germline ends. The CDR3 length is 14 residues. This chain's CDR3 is CASSHPGPRTEQYF. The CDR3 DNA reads TGTGCCAGCAGCCACCCGGGGCCCCGAACCGAGCAGTACTTC.

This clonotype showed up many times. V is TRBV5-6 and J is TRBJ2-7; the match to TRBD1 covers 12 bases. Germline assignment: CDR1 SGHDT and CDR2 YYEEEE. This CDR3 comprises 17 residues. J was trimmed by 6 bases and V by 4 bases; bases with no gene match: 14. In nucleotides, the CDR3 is TGTGCCAGCAGCCCGGGACAGGGGGCACCCCTTCTTGGCGAGCAGTACTTC. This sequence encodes CASSPGQGAPLLGEQYF. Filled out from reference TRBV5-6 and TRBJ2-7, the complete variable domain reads DAGVTQSPTHLIKTRGQQVTLRCSPKSGHDTVSWYQQALGQGPQFIFQYYEEEERQRGNFPDRFSGHQFPNYSSELNVNALLLGDSALYLCASSPGQGAPLLGEQYFGPGTRLTVT.

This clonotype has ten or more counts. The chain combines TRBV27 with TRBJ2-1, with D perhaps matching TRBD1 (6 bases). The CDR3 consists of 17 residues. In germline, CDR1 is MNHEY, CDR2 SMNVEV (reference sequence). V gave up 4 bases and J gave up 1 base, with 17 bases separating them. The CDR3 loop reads CASSSANRVPSYNEQFF. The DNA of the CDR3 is TGTGCCAGCAGTTCGGCCAACAGGGTTCCGTCCTACAATGAGCAGTTCTTC.

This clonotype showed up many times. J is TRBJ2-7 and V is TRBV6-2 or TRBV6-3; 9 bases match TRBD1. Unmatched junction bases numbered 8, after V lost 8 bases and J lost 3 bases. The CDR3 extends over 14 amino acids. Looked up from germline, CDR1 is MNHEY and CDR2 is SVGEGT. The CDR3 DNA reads TGTGCCAGCGGCGACAGGGGGAAGCTCTACGAGCAGTACTTC. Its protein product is CASGDRGKLYEQYF.

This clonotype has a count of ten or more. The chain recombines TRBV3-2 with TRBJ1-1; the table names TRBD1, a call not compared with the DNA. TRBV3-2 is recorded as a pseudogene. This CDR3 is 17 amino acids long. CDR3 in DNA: TGTGCCAGCAGCCGCAGGACAGGGGGCCTTGTTTGGACTGAAGCTTTCTTT. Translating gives CASSRRTGGLVWTEAFF.